Below are 23 T cell receptor beta chains sequenced from a single sample in a study of blood T cell repertoires in COVID-19. The repertoire was sequenced with immunoSEQ multiplex PCR; TCRdb's copy has only in-frame clones and lacks some. The sample contains 180,000 or so clones, 80% to 90% of which appear only once. Sample: peripheral blood. The source is a man aged 55 to 70 with acute or convalescent COVID-19.

The rearrangement joins TRBV4-1 to TRBJ2-5, with TRBD2 identical over 10 bases. Per the germline V gene, CDR1 is MGHRA and CDR2 is YSYEKL. The ends lost 8 bases at V and 0 bases at J; junction bases unmatched: 18. The CDR3 consists of 19 residues. CDR3 sequence (DNA): TGCGCCAGCGGGAAAAGTCCCAGCGGGAGGGCCAACAACCAAGAGACCCAGTACTTC. Residues: CASGKSPSGRANNQETQYF.

The chain uses TRBV11-1 and TRBJ1-2; no definite D call. The V gene's germline CDR1 is SGHAT and CDR2 FQDESV (reference sequence). The germline V and J ends were trimmed by 1 base and 6 bases, with 9 bases remaining between them. The CDR3 is made up of 13 amino acids. In DNA, the CDR3 is TGTGCCAGCAGCTTAGATTCGGCGGATGGCTACACCTTC. It yields the protein CASSLDSADGYTF.

Concerning this clone: A junction boundary mismatches the germline segment, possibly from a read error. The V gene is TRBV3-1 (or the pseudogene TRBV3-2), the J gene TRBJ1-1; D is possibly TRBD1 (6 bases). This CDR3 contains 13 residues. Germline values: CDR1 LGHDT, CDR2 YNNKEL (reference sequence). CDR3 amino acids: CASRQGGHTEAFF. The CDR3 DNA reads TGTGCCAGCAGACAAGGGGGGCACACTGAAGCTTTCTTT.

The genes are TRBV4-1 and TRBJ2-7, with 9 bases identical to TRBD2. Trimming at V came to 0 bases and at J to 7 bases, leaving 10 bases not matched to a gene. The CDR3 extends over 16 amino acids. Germline V gene sequence: CDR1 MGHRA, CDR2 YSYEKL. The DNA of the CDR3 is TGCGCCAGCAGCCAAGATGGGGTAGCGGGAGTTGGGGAGCAGTACTTC. Amino acid sequence: CASSQDGVAGVGEQYF.

The CDR3 reads CASSLPGQGNTIYF. The CDR3 DNA follows: TGTGCCAGCAGCTTACCGGGACAGGGGAACACCATATATTTT. V is TRBV3-1 (or the pseudogene TRBV3-2) and J is TRBJ1-3, with TRBD1 identical over 10 bases. CDR1 and CDR2 (germline): LGHDT, YNNKEL (reference sequence). V gave up 5 bases and J gave up 7 bases; unmatched junction bases: 5. The CDR3 loop spans 14 amino acids.

The V gene is TRBV18, the J gene TRBJ2-7; D gene uncertain. CDR1 and CDR2 (germline): KGHSH, LQKENI. Trimming removed 3 bases at V and 6 bases at J, with 9 bases between. This CDR3 region has 12 residues. In DNA form, the CDR3 reads TGTGCCAGCTCACCGGCCGTAAGCGAGCAGTACTTC. Translation gives CASSPAVSEQYF. Variable domain in full (rest from reference TRBV18 and TRBJ2-7): NAGVMQNPRHLVRRRGQEARLRCSPMKGHSHVYWYRQLPEEGLKFMVYLQKENIIDESGMPKERFSAEFPKEGPSILRIQQVVRGDSAAYFCASSPAVSEQYFGPGTRLTVT.

This clone came up a few times. The same CDR3 arises from other DNA sequences in this sample as well. This CDR3 is CASSQPLSYEQYF. The CDR3 DNA reads as TGTGCCAGCAGCCAACCTCTCTCCTACGAGCAGTACTTC. V usage is TRBV3-1 (or the pseudogene TRBV3-2) and J usage is TRBJ2-7; D not resolved. This CDR3 has 13 residues. From germline, CDR1 is LGHDT and CDR2 YNNKEL (reference sequence). The V gene lost 2 bases and the J gene lost 0 bases, with 5 bases spanning the gap.

This clone was counted between two and nine times. The V call is TRBV5-1, the J call TRBJ2-2; D is possibly TRBD2 (5 bases). Germline V gene sequence: CDR1 SGHRS, CDR2 YFSETQ. Trimming stripped 0 bases from V and 2 bases from J, with 14 bases between. CDR3 length: 17 residues. Here the CDR3 reads CASSLAGSRANTGELFF. The CDR3 bases are TGCGCCAGCAGCTTGGCCGGGTCGAGGGCCAACACCGGGGAGCTGTTTTTT. Filled out from reference TRBV5-1 and TRBJ2-2, the complete variable domain reads KAGVTQTPRYLIKTRGQQVTLSCSPISGHRSVSWYQQTPGQGLQFLFEYFSETQRNKGNFPGRFSGRQFSNSRSEMNVSTLELGDSALYLCASSLAGSRANTGELFFGEGSRLTVL.

V and J are TRBV5-4 and TRBJ2-2; 11 bases match TRBD2. The CDR3 has 16 amino acids. V was clipped by 6 bases and J by 6 bases; unmatched bases: 10. Germline CDR1 and CDR2: SGHNT and YYREEE (reference sequence). Here the CDR3 DNA reads TGTGCCAGCACCTATCTAGCGGGAGGTGGGGCCGGGGAGCTGTTTTTT. This gives the protein CASTYLAGGGAGELFF.

This chain connects TRBV24-1 to TRBJ2-3; D is perhaps TRBD1 (5 bases). CDR3 length equals 13 residues. Germline CDR1 is KGHDR and CDR2 is SFDVKD. Trimming pared 6 bases from V and 5 bases from J, leaving 11 bases between. The CDR3 protein is CATSSGAVDTQYF. Written as DNA, the CDR3 is TGTGCCACCAGTAGTGGGGCGGTAGATACGCAGTATTTT.

The V call is TRBV10-1, the J call TRBJ2-1, with D perhaps TRBD2 (6 bases). CDR3 length equals 13 residues. Looked up from germline, CDR1 is WNHNN and CDR2 is SYGVQD (reference sequence). Trimming cost V 6 bases and J 7 bases, with 13 bases left between them. In DNA form, the CDR3 reads TGCGCCAGCAGACCCGGGGGAAGTAATGAGCAGTTCTTC. Translation: CASRPGGSNEQFF.

The gene calls are TRBV28 and TRBJ2-4, with D possibly being TRBD1 (5 bases). This CDR3 contains 14 residues. CDR1 is MDHEN, CDR2 SYDVKM, per germline. V lost 5 bases, J lost 6 bases, and 14 bases lay in between. In DNA, the CDR3 is TGTGCCAGCAGTCCCCAGGGTAATGTAAACATTCAGTACTTC. As protein: CASSPQGNVNIQYF.

This rearrangement joins TRBV30 to TRBJ2-7; possibly TRBD1 for D (6 bases). Germline lookup yields CDR1 GTSNPN and CDR2 SVGIG (reference sequence). There are 12 residues in the CDR3. Deletions cut 3 bases from V and 5 bases from J, with 11 bases between. The CDR3 nucleotides are TGTGCCTGGAGCGCTCACAGGGACGAGCAGTACTTC. The encoded protein is CAWSAHRDEQYF.

The V call is TRBV24-1, the J call TRBJ2-5; 9 nucleotides agree with TRBD1. Germline assignment: CDR1 KGHDR and CDR2 SFDVKD. The CDR3 extends over 14 amino acids. The V segment lost 6 bases and the J segment 1 base; nucleotides outside the gene matches: 2. In DNA form, the CDR3 reads TGTGCCACCAGTAACAGGGGGCCCCAAGAGACCCAGTACTTC. This sequence encodes CATSNRGPQETQYF.

The chain combines TRBV4-2 with TRBJ1-5; D is uncertain. CDR1 and CDR2 from the germline V gene are LGHNA and YNFKEQ. Trimming removed 6 bases at V and 7 bases at J, with 16 bases between. The length of the CDR3 is 14 residues. The CDR3 region has the DNA TGTGCCAGCAGTCGATATCGAGGGTTCCAGCCCCAGCATTTT. Translation gives CASSRYRGFQPQHF.

Worth noting for this clone: Other DNA sequences in this specimen translate into the identical CDR3. This chain connects TRBV18 to TRBJ1-4; D might be TRBD1 (6 bases). Germline V lookup: CDR1 KGHSH, CDR2 LQKENI. Trimming took off 2 bases at V and 7 bases at J, with 8 bases between the two ends. The CDR3 totals 13 residues. CDR3 nucleotide sequence: TGTGCCAGCTCACCAGGGGGCGGTGAAAAACTGTTTTTT. Encoded protein: CASSPGGGEKLFF.

The chain uses TRBV18 and TRBJ2-7, with TRBD2 identical over 12 bases. CDR1 KGHSH and CDR2 LQKENI come from the germline V gene. The CDR3 sequence is 18 residues long. The V and J ends lost 3 bases and 4 bases, in that order; junction bases with no gene match: 13. The CDR3 spells CASSPYLLTSGSRYEQYF. The DNA for the CDR3 is TGTGCCAGCTCACCCTACCTTTTGACTAGCGGGAGTCGTTACGAGCAGTACTTC.

The V call is TRBV28, the J call TRBJ1-2; the match to TRBD1 covers 7 bases. J was trimmed by 8 bases and V by 3 bases; bases with no gene match: 15. Germline assignment: CDR1 MDHEN and CDR2 SYDVKM. The CDR3 is made up of 16 amino acids. CDR3: CASSFGGGAGSRGYTF. CDR3 bases: TGTGCCAGCAGTTTTGGAGGGGGCGCAGGAAGTCGCGGCTACACCTTC.

This clone appeared once. Different DNA sequences within this sample yield the same CDR3. V usage is TRBV11-3 and J usage is TRBJ2-1, with 8 positions matching TRBD1. This CDR3 is built from 15 residues. V dropped 1 base and J dropped 1; count of bases not matched to a gene: 0. Germline values: CDR1 SGHNT, CDR2 YENEEA. CDR3 bases: TGTGCCAGCAGCTTAGGACAGGGGTCCTACAATGAGCAGTTCTTC. Encoded protein: CASSLGQGSYNEQFF.

CDR3 sequence (DNA): TGTGCCAGCAGCTTAGAACAGGGTCCCACTGAAGCTTTCTTT. It translates to CASSLEQGPTEAFF. The chain has TRBV7-9 and TRBJ1-1, with D perhaps TRBD1 (6 bases). This CDR3 is built from 14 residues. With 1 base removed from V and 4 bases from J, the gap between germline ends came to 10 bases. Per germline, CDR1 SEHNR and CDR2 FQNEAQ (reference sequence).

This chain connects TRBV19 to TRBJ1-3; D might be TRBD1 (5 bases). Per the germline V gene, CDR1 is LNHDA and CDR2 is SQIVND (reference sequence). V lost 1 base, J lost 2 bases, and 12 bases lay in between. The CDR3 is 16 amino acids. The CDR3 reads CASSIVWTPTGNTIYF. CDR3 DNA sequence: TGTGCCAGTAGTATAGTGTGGACACCAACTGGAAACACCATATATTTT. Using reference TRBV19 and TRBJ1-3 for the parts outside the CDR3, the full variable domain is DGGITQSPKYLFRKEGQNVTLSCEQNLNHDAMYWYRQDPGQGLRLIYYSQIVNDFQKGDIAEGYSVSREKKESFPLTVTSAQKNPTAFYLCASSIVWTPTGNTIYFGEGSWLTVV.

The chain uses TRBV7-2 and TRBJ2-2; perhaps TRBD2 as D (5 bases). V was shortened by 2 bases and J by 5 bases, with 9 bases between the two germline ends. This CDR3 has 14 amino acids. The germline gives CDR1 SGHTA, CDR2 FQGNSA. CDR3 in amino acids: CASSLRRGTGELFF. The CDR3 DNA reads as TGTGCCAGCAGCTTACGGCGAGGGACCGGGGAGCTGTTTTTT.

This chain uses TRBV28 with TRBJ2-7; D perhaps matches TRBD2 (6 bases). The V end was cut by 6 bases, the J end by 12 bases, with 18 bases between. The CDR3 is made up of 12 amino acids. Germline V gives CDR1 MDHEN, CDR2 SYDVKM. Written as DNA, the CDR3 is TGTGCCAGCAGGCCTACCGGGGGTGAGGGGTACTTC. Translating gives CASRPTGGEGYF.